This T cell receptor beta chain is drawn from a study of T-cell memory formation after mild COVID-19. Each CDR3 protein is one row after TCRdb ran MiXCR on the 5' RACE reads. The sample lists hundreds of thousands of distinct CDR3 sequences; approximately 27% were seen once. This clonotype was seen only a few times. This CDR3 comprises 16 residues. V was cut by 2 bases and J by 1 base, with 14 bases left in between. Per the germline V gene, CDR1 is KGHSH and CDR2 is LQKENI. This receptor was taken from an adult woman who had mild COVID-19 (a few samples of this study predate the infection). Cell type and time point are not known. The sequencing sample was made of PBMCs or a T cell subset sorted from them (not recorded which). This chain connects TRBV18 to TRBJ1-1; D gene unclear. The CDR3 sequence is CASSPTSDNRNTEAFF. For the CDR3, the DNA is TGTGCCAGCTCACCAACATCAGACAATAGGAACACTGAAGCTTTCTTT. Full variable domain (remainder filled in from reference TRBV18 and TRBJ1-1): NAGVMQNPRHLVRRRGQEARLRCSPMKGHSHVYWYRQLPEEGLKFMVYLQKENIIDESGMPKERFSAEFPKEGPSILRIQQVVRGDSAAYFCASSPTSDNRNTEAFFGQGTRLTVV.